This T cell receptor (beta chain) was found in a study of cytomegalovirus exposure and HLA in healthy donors. General study findings and limits: Rare TCR sequences predominated, though certain public TCRs were found in many donors. Across donors, presence/absence analyses took sequencing depth to be roughly uniform.

CDR3 length: 17 residues. The V and J ends lost 1 base and 4 bases, in that order; junction bases with no gene match: 10. The germline V gene encodes CDR1 SQVTM and CDR2 ANQGSEA. The PCR employed 60 Vbeta primers together with 13 Jbeta primers. Assay: immunoSEQ multiplex PCR; the TCRdb copy retains only in-frame clones and omits some. Among more than 150,000 clones, 75% to 90% were seen once, and the ten largest hold under 0.9%. To note about this clone: Its antigen remains unidentified.

Sequenced input: PBMCs. The rearrangement joins TRBV29-1 to TRBJ1-2; 12 bases align to TRBD1. The TCR was taken from a woman aged 18 to 35 in good health and CMV-seronegative. CDR3 sequence reads: CSVEVPFGTGGSYGYTF. Written as DNA, the CDR3 is TGCAGCGTTGAAGTCCCCTTCGGGACAGGGGGCTCCTATGGCTACACCTTC. The whole variable domain, filled in from reference TRBV29-1 and TRBJ1-2, reads SAVISQKPSRDICQRGTSLTIQCQVDSQVTMMFWYRQQPGQSLTLIATANQGSEATYESGFVIDKFPISRPNLTFSTLTVSNMSPEDSSIYLCSVEVPFGTGGSYGYTFGSGTRLTVV.